The 30 T cell receptor beta chains presented below share a single source sample, sequenced in a study of Graves' ophthalmopathy and Graves' hyperthyroidism. RNA transcripts yielded amplified TCR beta CDR3 regions. HTBI primers were used in a first-round RT-PCR, which preceded a second-round multiplex PCR. A single record per CDR3 protein comes from TCRdb applying MiXCR to the multiplex PCR reads. Among about 740,000 distinct CDR3 sequences listed, 35% to 50% were seen once. Material: peripheral blood. The source is an adult man with Graves' ophthalmopathy.

On this clonotype itself: At one of its ends the junction is not consistent with the germline gene, which may arise from a read error. The genes are TRBV24-1 and TRBJ2-3; D is possibly TRBD2 (6 bases). This CDR3 is built from 13 residues. Germline V gene sequence: CDR1 KGHDR, CDR2 SFDVKD. CDR3 nucleotide sequence: TGTGCCAGCAGTGACCCAGGGAGGGATACGCAGTATTTT. It encodes CASSDPGRDTQYF.

The rearrangement joins TRBV7-6 to TRBJ2-7, with D possibly called TRBD1 or TRBD2 (5 bases each). The CDR3 loop spans 16 amino acids. V gave up 5 bases and J gave up 3 bases, with 20 bases separating them. Germline V gene data show CDR1 as SGHVS and CDR2 as FNYEAQ. The CDR3 region has the DNA TGTGCCAGCAGCCAAGAATTGGGGGATCGAAACTACGAGCAGTACTTC. Residues: CASSQELGDRNYEQYF.

Of note for this clonotype: The missing conserved phenylalanine or tryptophan at the end of this CDR3 makes a read error likely. The chain employs TRBV11-3 and TRBJ2-7; TRBD1 matches at 8 bases. Trimming at V came to 1 base and at J to 5 bases, leaving 4 bases not matched to a gene. The CDR3 runs to 14 residues. Germline-derived CDR1 and CDR2 are SGHNT and YENEEA. The CDR3 bases are TGTGCCAGCAGCTTAGTAGCAGGGGGCCACGAGCAGTACCTC. Translating it yields CASSLVAGGHEQYL.

The rearrangement uses TRBV24-1 and TRBJ1-5; a weak D match, TRBD1 (5 bases). V gave up 3 bases and J gave up 7 bases, with 18 bases separating them. The germline CDR1 and CDR2 sequences are KGHDR and SFDVKD. This CDR3 spans 16 amino acids. The CDR3 nucleotides read TGTGCCACCAGTGATCCCCGACTAGCGGGGGGGCAGCCCCAGCATTTT. Translation: CATSDPRLAGGQPQHF.

The chain uses TRBV2 and TRBJ2-3, with D perhaps TRBD1 (5 bases). The V end lost 3 bases, the J end lost 0 bases, and 13 bases lay between the germline ends. The CDR3 loop spans 16 amino acids. The germline V gene has CDR1 SNHLY and CDR2 FYNNEI. The DNA for the CDR3 is TGTGCCAGCAGTGACTTGACAGAGCGTAGCACAGATACGCAGTATTTT. Translation: CASSDLTERSTDTQYF. The full variable domain, rest sourced from reference TRBV2 and TRBJ2-3, is EPEVTQTPSHQVTQMGQEVILRCVPISNHLYFYWYRQILGQKVEFLVSFYNNEISEKSEIFDDQFSVERPDGSNFTLKIRSTKLEDSAMYFCASSDLTERSTDTQYFGPGTRLTVL.

In the case of this clonotype: A single base separates this from a much larger clone, so it may be a read error. The rearrangement links TRBV7-9 to TRBJ2-7; 9 bases map to TRBD2. Trimming at V came to 1 base and at J to 7 bases, leaving 5 bases not matched to a gene. CDR3 length equals 14 residues. The V gene's germline CDR1 is SEHNR and CDR2 FQNEAQ (reference sequence). CDR3 in DNA: TGTGCCAGCAGCTTAGTATCTAGCGGGAATGAGCAGTACTTC. Translated, it gives CASSLVSSGNEQYF.

Ten or more counts support this clonotype. The chain is built from TRBV10-2 and TRBJ2-5, with TRBD2 matching 7 bases. Germline V gene lookup returns CDR1 WSHSY and CDR2 SAAADI. Trimming at V came to 2 bases and at J to 1 base, leaving 4 bases not matched to a gene. The CDR3 extends over 15 amino acids. Here the CDR3 reads CASSEIGGGQETQYF. CDR3 bases: TGCGCCAGCAGTGAGATCGGCGGGGGCCAAGAGACCCAGTACTTC.

There are a few counts of this clonotype. The rearrangement joins TRBV20-1 to TRBJ1-6; 8 positions agree with TRBD1. Trimming cost V 3 bases and J 9 bases; bases outside gene matches: 4. Germline V gives CDR1 DFQATT, CDR2 SNEGSKA (reference sequence). The CDR3 runs 13 residues. CDR3 residues: CSARTGEGSPLHF. The CDR3 bases are TGCAGTGCTAGGACAGGGGAGGGTTCACCCCTCCACTTT.

As regards this clonotype: A single base separates this from a much larger clone, so it may be a read error. The rearrangement uses TRBV11-1 and TRBJ1-1; D unclear. CDR3 length: 16 residues. The V end was cut by 5 bases, the J end by 0 bases, with 16 bases between. Germline V gene data show CDR1 as SGHAT and CDR2 as FQDESV (reference sequence). In DNA form, the CDR3 reads TGTGCCAGCAGCGTAGTTGTAAGCTCGCTGAACACTGAAGCTTTCTTT. It specifies CASSVVVSSLNTEAFF.

The rearrangement links TRBV12-1 to TRBJ2-7. TRBV12-1 is an annotated pseudogene. The CDR3 totals 14 residues. The CDR3 protein is CASSLEQSSYEQYF. In DNA, the CDR3 is TGTGCCAGCAGCTTGGAGCAAAGCTCTTACGAGCAGTACTTC.

This clonotype was seen more than once but under ten times. CDR3 sequence reads: CASSQGGQGRTYSNQPQHF. For the CDR3, the DNA is TGTGCCAGCAGCCAGGGCGGACAGGGGAGGACCTATAGCAATCAGCCCCAGCATTTT. The V gene is TRBV3-1, the J gene TRBJ1-5, with 9 nucleotides matching TRBD1. Germline loops: CDR1 LGHDT, CDR2 YNNKEL (reference sequence). Trimming removed 3 bases from V and 0 bases from J; junction bases left unmatched: 12. CDR3 length: 19 residues. The full variable domain, completed using reference TRBV3-1 and TRBJ1-5, is DTAVSQTPKYLVTQMGNDKSIKCEQNLGHDTMYWYKQDSKKFLKIMFSYNNKELIINETVPNRFSPKSPDKAHLNLHINSLELGDSAVYFCASSQGGQGRTYSNQPQHFGDGTRLSIL.

As for this clonotype: One base away lies a much larger clone, so this may be a sequencing read error. The rearrangement links TRBV7-8 to TRBJ1-6, with D possibly being TRBD1 (5 bases). The length of the CDR3 is 15 residues. Germline V gene lookup returns CDR1 SGHVS and CDR2 FQNEAQ. In DNA, the CDR3 is TGTGCCCGCAGCTTAGCGGCAGGGTTCAGATCACCCCTCCACTTT. Its protein product is CARSLAAGFRSPLHF.

With respect to this clonotype: This sequence may be a read error, since a much larger clone differs from it by one base. This chain joins TRBV2 and TRBJ1-5, with D uncertain. Germline CDR1 reads SNHLY; CDR2 reads FYNNEI. This CDR3 is built from 15 residues. CDR3 amino acids: CAGSGPTVNNQPQHF. The CDR3 DNA follows: TGTGCCGGCAGTGGGCCGACTGTGAATAATCAGCCCCAGCATTTT.

About this clonotype itself: A much larger clone differs from this one at a single base, so this may be a read error. This chain links TRBV2 with TRBJ1-1, with D uncertain. The CDR3 consists of 13 residues. The germline gives CDR1 SNHLY, CDR2 FYNNEI. The CDR3 coding sequence is TGTACCAGCAGTGGAACAAGGAACACTGAAGCTTTCTTT. The encoded protein is CTSSGTRNTEAFF. Filled out from reference TRBV2 and TRBJ1-1, the complete variable domain reads EPEVTQTPSHQVTQMGQEVILRCVPISNHLYFYWYRQILGQKVEFLVSFYNNEISEKSEIFDDQFSVERPDGSNFTLKIRSTKLEDSAMYFCTSSGTRNTEAFFGQGTRLTVV.

About this clonotype itself: This clone may be a read error of a much larger clone one base away. This rearrangement joins TRBV19 to TRBJ1-1; D call uncertain. The CDR3 runs 13 residues. The V gene's germline CDR1 is LNHDA and CDR2 SQIVND (reference sequence). With 7 bases removed from V and 5 bases from J, the gap between germline ends came to 14 bases. For the CDR3, the DNA is TGTGCCAGTAAGCCGTTATCCACTACTGAAGCTTTCTTT. Amino acid sequence: CASKPLSTTEAFF. The complete variable domain, with remaining parts taken from reference TRBV19 and TRBJ1-1, reads DGGITQSPKYLFRKEGQNVTLSCEQNLNHDAMYWYRQDPGQGLRLIYYSQIVNDFQKGDIAEGYSVSREKKESFPLTVTSAQKNPTAFYLCASKPLSTTEAFFGQGTRLTVV.

The J gene is TRBJ1-1, the V gene TRBV7-9; TRBD1 agrees at 7 bases. Germline CDR1 SEHNR, CDR2 FQNEAQ (reference sequence). The V and J ends lost 1 base and 5 bases, in that order; junction bases with no gene match: 4. This CDR3 region has 14 residues. The DNA for the CDR3 is TGTGCCAGCAGCTTAGGACAGGGTATGACTGAAGCTTTCTTT. Residues: CASSLGQGMTEAFF.

A few counts support this clonotype. V and J are TRBV29-1 and TRBJ1-1; D uncertain. The length of the CDR3 is 12 residues. Trimming removed 3 bases from V and 5 bases from J, with 10 bases in between. Germline V lookup: CDR1 SQVTM, CDR2 ANQGSEA. The CDR3, as DNA: TGCAGCGTTGATTTACGGGGTACTGAAGCTTTCTTT. Residues: CSVDLRGTEAFF.

Ten or more counts support this clonotype. CDR3 residues: CASSQGSLQHF. The CDR3 DNA follows: TGTGCCAGCAGTCAGGGGAGTCTCCAGCATTTT. The chain is built from TRBV6-5 and TRBJ1-5, with D perhaps matching TRBD1 (6 bases). This CDR3 is built from 11 residues. Per germline, CDR1 MNHEY and CDR2 SVGAGI. V shed 5 bases and J shed 12 bases, with 11 bases lying between them.

Concerning this clonotype: Because it lacks the conserved phenylalanine or tryptophan at the end, this CDR3 is likely a read error. The rearrangement uses TRBV15 and TRBJ1-1; D not resolved. CDR3 length equals 13 residues. Germline CDR1 reads LNHNV; CDR2 reads YYDKDF (reference sequence). The V end lost 3 bases, the J end lost 10 bases, and 15 bases lay between the germline ends. The CDR3 DNA follows: TGTGCCACCAGCAGTAAGCCAGGACTTAGAGCTTTCCTT. It encodes CATSSKPGLRAFL.

A few counts support this clonotype. The rearrangement joins TRBV20-1 to TRBJ2-5; 10 bases match TRBD2. Germline V gene lookup returns CDR1 DFQATT and CDR2 SNEGSKA (reference sequence). The length of the CDR3 is 14 residues. After removal of 3 bases from V and 5 bases from J, the junction contained 6 bases not matched to a gene. CDR3 sequence reads: CSASFSGRRETQYF. The DNA for the CDR3 is TGCAGTGCTAGCTTTAGCGGGAGGAGGGAGACCCAGTACTTC.

The chain is built from TRBV11-2 and TRBJ2-5, with D possibly being TRBD2 (5 bases). The CDR3 is 13 residues long. V was trimmed by 5 bases and J by 3 bases, leaving 10 bases between them. Germline V lookup: CDR1 SGHAT, CDR2 FQNNGV. CDR3 loop: CASSIGLEETQYF. DNA for the CDR3: TGTGCCAGCAGCATTGGACTGGAAGAGACCCAGTACTTC.

The chain is built from TRBV2 and TRBJ2-7; TRBD2 is a possible D gene (6 bases). Trimming left V 1 base short and J 3 bases short, with 10 bases between. This CDR3 has 14 amino acids. Germline assignment: CDR1 SNHLY and CDR2 FYNNEI. As DNA, the CDR3 is TGTGCCAGCAGTGAAGGGCGGGGCCACTACGAGCAGTACTTC. This translates into CASSEGRGHYEQYF.

The gene calls are TRBV7-2 and TRBJ1-4; no firm D call. Germline V lookup: CDR1 SGHTA, CDR2 FQGNSA. This CDR3 spans 12 amino acids. Trimming removed 3 bases from V and 13 bases from J, with 12 bases in between. The CDR3 DNA reads as TGTGCCAGCAGCTTTTACGGTCGAACACTGTTTTTT. It codes for CASSFYGRTLFF.

The chain links TRBV5-1 to TRBJ2-7; 8 nucleotides line up with TRBD1. CDR3 size: 15 residues. Germline V gene sequence: CDR1 SGHRS, CDR2 YFSETQ. V trimming: 0 bases; J trimming: 3 bases; junction bases outside the gene matches: 5. The CDR3 is CASSLGGTGRYEQYF. DNA of the CDR3: TGCGCCAGCAGCTTGGGGGGGACAGGTCGCTACGAGCAGTACTTC.

About this clonotype: The limits of the CDR3 on the DNA are not certain, so only TCRdb's listed CDR3 is given. This chain connects TRBV10-3 to TRBJ2-5; the table's D call TRBD1 went unverified against the DNA. Including both end residues, the CDR3 is 15 amino acids long. CDR1 and CDR2 from the germline V gene are ENHRY and SYGVKD. This CDR3 is CAICSAVPGDKTQYF.

A word on this clonotype: The junction does not match germline at one end; this may be a read error. The rearrangement joins TRBV24-1 to TRBJ1-5; no firm D call. Germline values: CDR1 KGHDR, CDR2 SFDVKD. The CDR3 covers 14 residues. The CDR3 DNA follows: TGTGCCAGCAGTTTCGGGGTTAGCAATCAGCCCCAGCATTTT. The encoded protein is CASSFGVSNQPQHF.

The chain links TRBV29-1 to TRBJ1-2, with TRBD1 matching over 9 bases. The germline V gene encodes CDR1 SQVTM and CDR2 ANQGSEA. This CDR3 comprises 13 residues. V lost 7 bases, J lost 7 bases, and 10 bases stayed unmatched. The CDR3 reads CSAETGQGRGYTF. DNA for the CDR3: TGCAGCGCGGAAACGGGACAGGGACGTGGCTACACCTTC.

The CDR3 loop is CASNDRGKLFF. CDR3 nucleotides: TGCGCCAGCAACGACAGGGGAAAACTGTTTTTT. The chain is built from TRBV10-2 and TRBJ1-4; TRBD1 matches 8 bases. CDR1 and CDR2 (germline): WSHSY, SAAADI. The junction had 2 bases not matched to a gene; V was cut back by 7 bases and J by 10 bases. This CDR3 comprises 11 residues.

This sequence joins TRBV9 and TRBJ1-4, with 7 bases identical to TRBD1. Germline V lookup: CDR1 SGDLS, CDR2 YYNGEE. CDR3 size: 15 residues. Trimming removed 1 base from V and 6 bases from J; junction bases left unmatched: 6. The CDR3 sequence is CASSVNAQGDEKLFF. The CDR3 nucleotides are TGTGCCAGCAGCGTAAATGCTCAGGGGGATGAAAAACTGTTTTTT.

Comments on this clonotype: Relative to the germline gene, one junction end is altered; a read error may explain this. This chain connects TRBV25-1 to TRBJ2-7; possibly TRBD2 for D (6 bases). Per the germline V gene, CDR1 is MGHDK and CDR2 is SYGVNS. The CDR3 is 14 amino acids. The chain's CDR3 is CASSHGGPSYEQYF. In DNA form, the CDR3 reads TGCGCCAGCAGCCACGGGGGTCCCTCCTACGAGCAGTACTTC.